These T cell receptor beta chains were read from a single sample in a study of brain T cells in children with intractable seizures. Some clones are missing from TCRdb's copy, which holds only in-frame ones; the method was immunoSEQ multiplex PCR. The profile shows 300,000 to 400,000 clones, over 90% of them singletons. The sample was peripheral blood, taken roughly 5 months after surgery. Receptors originate from a boy younger than two with tuberous sclerosis and intractable seizures. Both conserved end residues are part of each CDR3. The D gene is left open where the match is weak. A row's size may be missing; if present it is once, few, many or a size class.

-,TRBJ1-6,TRBV19,-,TGTGCCAGTAGCCGCCAGGGAAGTAATAATTCACCCCTCCACTTT,CASSRQGSNNSPLHF
TRBD2,TRBJ2-1,TRBV2,-,TGTGCCAGCAGTGGGCCTAGCGGGAGTTTTTCCTACAATGAGCAGTTCTTC,CASSGPSGSFSYNEQFF
TRBD2,TRBJ2-3,TRBV29-1,-,TGCAGCGTGATACCCCGTCCGGGACTAGTTTCCGATACGCAGTATTTT,CSVIPRPGLVSDTQYF
-,TRBJ1-5,TRBV7-2,-,TGTGCCAGCAGCTCTCGGACGGGGGGGGATCAGCCCCAGCATTTT,CASSSRTGGDQPQHF
-,TRBJ2-2,TRBV12-5,-,-,CASGLLRAGELFF
-,TRBJ1-1,TRBV3-1/TRBV3-2,-,TGTGCCAGCAGCCAACAGGGCTACACTGAAGCTTTCTTT,CASSQQGYTEAFF
TRBD1,TRBJ1-5,TRBV5-6,-,TGTGCCAGCAGCTGGGGTAGCGGGGACAGGGCGGATCAGCCCCAGCATTTT,CASSWGSGDRADQPQHF
TRBD2,TRBJ2-3,TRBV7-3,-,TGTGCCAGCAGCTCCCACCGGCCGGGACTAGCGGGGGATACGCAGTATTTT,CASSSHRPGLAGDTQYF
-,TRBJ1-5,TRBV6-6,-,TGTGCCAGCAGCGGCAGGGTGGATCAGCCCCAGCATTTT,CASSGRVDQPQHF
-,TRBJ1-2,TRBV30,-,TGTGCCTGGAGTCCTCTGACCCGGCTGGGTAACTATGGCTACACCTTC,CAWSPLTRLGNYGYTF
-,TRBJ1-2,TRBV5-1,once,TGCGCCAGCAGCAATAGGTTTTTCAGGGGCCCATCGTGGCCCCCGTGTGACAACTATGGCTACACCTTC,CASSNRFFRGPSWPPCDNYGYTF
-,TRBJ1-1,TRBV7-8,-,TGTGCCAGCAGCTCCCGGACAGAACTGAACACTGAAGCTTTCTTT,CASSSRTELNTEAFF
TRBD1,TRBJ1-5,TRBV6-1,-,TGTGCCAGCAGTGGCCGGGACAGGGGGACCAATCAGCCCCAGCATTTT,CASSGRDRGTNQPQHF
-,TRBJ1-5,TRBV6-4,once,TGTGCCAGTACTACGGGTAGCAATCAGCCCCAGCATTTT,CASTTGSNQPQHF